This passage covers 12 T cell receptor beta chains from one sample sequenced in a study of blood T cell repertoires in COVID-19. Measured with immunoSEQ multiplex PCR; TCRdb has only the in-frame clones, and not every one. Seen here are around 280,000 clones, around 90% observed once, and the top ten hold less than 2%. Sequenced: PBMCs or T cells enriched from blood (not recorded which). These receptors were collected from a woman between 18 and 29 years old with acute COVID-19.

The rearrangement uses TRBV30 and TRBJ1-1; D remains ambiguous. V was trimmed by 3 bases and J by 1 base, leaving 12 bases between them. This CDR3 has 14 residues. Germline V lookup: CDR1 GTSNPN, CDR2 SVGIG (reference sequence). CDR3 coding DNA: TGTGCCTGGAGCCCCCGGGGAGAGAACACTGAAGCTTTCTTT. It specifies CAWSPRGENTEAFF.

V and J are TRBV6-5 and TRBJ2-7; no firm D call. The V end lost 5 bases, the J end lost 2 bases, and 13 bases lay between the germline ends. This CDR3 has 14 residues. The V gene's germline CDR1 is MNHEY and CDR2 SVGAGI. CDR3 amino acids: CASSPDSRAYEQYF. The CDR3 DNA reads TGTGCCAGCAGTCCTGACTCCCGCGCCTACGAGCAGTACTTC.

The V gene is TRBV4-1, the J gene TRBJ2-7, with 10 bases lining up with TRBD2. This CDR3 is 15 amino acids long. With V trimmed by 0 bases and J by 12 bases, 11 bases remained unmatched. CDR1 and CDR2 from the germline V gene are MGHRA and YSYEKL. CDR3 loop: CASSQERSGRATVYF. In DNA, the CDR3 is TGCGCCAGCAGCCAAGAAAGAAGCGGGAGGGCCACGGTGTACTTC.

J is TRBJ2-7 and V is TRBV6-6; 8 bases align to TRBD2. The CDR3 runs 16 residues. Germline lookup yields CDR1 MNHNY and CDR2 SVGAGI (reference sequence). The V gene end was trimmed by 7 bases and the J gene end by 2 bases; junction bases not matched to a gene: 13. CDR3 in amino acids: CASTSSSGTRTYEQYF. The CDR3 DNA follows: TGTGCCAGCACCTCCTCCTCCGGGACTAGGACCTACGAGCAGTACTTC.

Here the CDR3 reads CASSQIMNTEAFF. The CDR3 region has the DNA TGCGCCAGCAGCCAAATAATGAACACTGAAGCTTTCTTT. The chain combines TRBV4-3 with TRBJ1-1, with D uncertain. V lost 2 bases, J lost 0 bases, and 4 bases lay in between. Germline V gene lookup returns CDR1 LGHNA and CDR2 YSLEER. The CDR3 consists of 13 residues.

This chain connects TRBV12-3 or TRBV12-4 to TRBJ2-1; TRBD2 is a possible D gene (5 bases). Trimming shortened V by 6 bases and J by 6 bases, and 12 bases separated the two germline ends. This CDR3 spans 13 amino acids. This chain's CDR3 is CASRLTGFNEQFF. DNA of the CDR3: TGTGCCAGCAGACTAACGGGGTTCAATGAGCAGTTCTTC.

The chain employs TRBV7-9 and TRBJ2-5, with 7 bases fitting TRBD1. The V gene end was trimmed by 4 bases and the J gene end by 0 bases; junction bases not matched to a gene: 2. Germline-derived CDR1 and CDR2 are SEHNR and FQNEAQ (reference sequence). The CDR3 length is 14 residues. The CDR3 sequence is CASSWGQHQETQYF. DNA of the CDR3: TGTGCCAGCAGCTGGGGACAGCACCAAGAGACCCAGTACTTC.

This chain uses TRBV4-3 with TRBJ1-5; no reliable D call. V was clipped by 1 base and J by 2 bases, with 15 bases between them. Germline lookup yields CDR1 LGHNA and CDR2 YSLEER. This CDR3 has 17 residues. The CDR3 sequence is CASSQVVSRLGNQPQHF. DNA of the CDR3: TGCGCCAGCAGCCAAGTGGTTTCCAGGTTGGGCAATCAGCCCCAGCATTTT.

CDR3 region: CASRPYGQGNQPQHF. In DNA form, the CDR3 reads TGTGCCAGCAGACCATACGGACAGGGGAATCAGCCCCAGCATTTT. The genes are TRBV28 and TRBJ1-5; 9 positions match TRBD1. The germline V gene has CDR1 MDHEN and CDR2 SYDVKM. This CDR3 contains 15 residues. With 6 bases clipped from V and 4 bases from J, the junction kept 7 bases outside the gene matches.

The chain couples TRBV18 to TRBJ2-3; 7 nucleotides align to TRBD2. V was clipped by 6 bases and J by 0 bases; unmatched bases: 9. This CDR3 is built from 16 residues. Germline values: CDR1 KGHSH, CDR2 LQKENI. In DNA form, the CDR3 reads TGTGCCAGCTCGCCCTCACTAGCGCATAGCACAGATACGCAGTATTTT. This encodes CASSPSLAHSTDTQYF. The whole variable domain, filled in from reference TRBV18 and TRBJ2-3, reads NAGVMQNPRHLVRRRGQEARLRCSPMKGHSHVYWYRQLPEEGLKFMVYLQKENIIDESGMPKERFSAEFPKEGPSILRIQQVVRGDSAAYFCASSPSLAHSTDTQYFGPGTRLTVL.

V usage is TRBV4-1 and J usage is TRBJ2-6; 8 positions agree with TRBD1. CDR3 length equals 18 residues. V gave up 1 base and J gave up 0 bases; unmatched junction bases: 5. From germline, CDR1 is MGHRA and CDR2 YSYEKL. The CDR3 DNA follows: TGCGCCAGCAGCCAAGGCGGACAGGGTATCTCTGGGGCCAACGTCCTGACTTTC. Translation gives CASSQGGQGISGANVLTF.

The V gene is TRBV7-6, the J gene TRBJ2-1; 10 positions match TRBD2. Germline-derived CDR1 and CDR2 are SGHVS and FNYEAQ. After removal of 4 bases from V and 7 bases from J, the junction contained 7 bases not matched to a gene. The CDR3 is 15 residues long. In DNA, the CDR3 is TGTGCCAGCAGCTCTACTAGCGGGAAGGGAAATGAGCAGTTCTTC. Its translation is CASSSTSGKGNEQFF.